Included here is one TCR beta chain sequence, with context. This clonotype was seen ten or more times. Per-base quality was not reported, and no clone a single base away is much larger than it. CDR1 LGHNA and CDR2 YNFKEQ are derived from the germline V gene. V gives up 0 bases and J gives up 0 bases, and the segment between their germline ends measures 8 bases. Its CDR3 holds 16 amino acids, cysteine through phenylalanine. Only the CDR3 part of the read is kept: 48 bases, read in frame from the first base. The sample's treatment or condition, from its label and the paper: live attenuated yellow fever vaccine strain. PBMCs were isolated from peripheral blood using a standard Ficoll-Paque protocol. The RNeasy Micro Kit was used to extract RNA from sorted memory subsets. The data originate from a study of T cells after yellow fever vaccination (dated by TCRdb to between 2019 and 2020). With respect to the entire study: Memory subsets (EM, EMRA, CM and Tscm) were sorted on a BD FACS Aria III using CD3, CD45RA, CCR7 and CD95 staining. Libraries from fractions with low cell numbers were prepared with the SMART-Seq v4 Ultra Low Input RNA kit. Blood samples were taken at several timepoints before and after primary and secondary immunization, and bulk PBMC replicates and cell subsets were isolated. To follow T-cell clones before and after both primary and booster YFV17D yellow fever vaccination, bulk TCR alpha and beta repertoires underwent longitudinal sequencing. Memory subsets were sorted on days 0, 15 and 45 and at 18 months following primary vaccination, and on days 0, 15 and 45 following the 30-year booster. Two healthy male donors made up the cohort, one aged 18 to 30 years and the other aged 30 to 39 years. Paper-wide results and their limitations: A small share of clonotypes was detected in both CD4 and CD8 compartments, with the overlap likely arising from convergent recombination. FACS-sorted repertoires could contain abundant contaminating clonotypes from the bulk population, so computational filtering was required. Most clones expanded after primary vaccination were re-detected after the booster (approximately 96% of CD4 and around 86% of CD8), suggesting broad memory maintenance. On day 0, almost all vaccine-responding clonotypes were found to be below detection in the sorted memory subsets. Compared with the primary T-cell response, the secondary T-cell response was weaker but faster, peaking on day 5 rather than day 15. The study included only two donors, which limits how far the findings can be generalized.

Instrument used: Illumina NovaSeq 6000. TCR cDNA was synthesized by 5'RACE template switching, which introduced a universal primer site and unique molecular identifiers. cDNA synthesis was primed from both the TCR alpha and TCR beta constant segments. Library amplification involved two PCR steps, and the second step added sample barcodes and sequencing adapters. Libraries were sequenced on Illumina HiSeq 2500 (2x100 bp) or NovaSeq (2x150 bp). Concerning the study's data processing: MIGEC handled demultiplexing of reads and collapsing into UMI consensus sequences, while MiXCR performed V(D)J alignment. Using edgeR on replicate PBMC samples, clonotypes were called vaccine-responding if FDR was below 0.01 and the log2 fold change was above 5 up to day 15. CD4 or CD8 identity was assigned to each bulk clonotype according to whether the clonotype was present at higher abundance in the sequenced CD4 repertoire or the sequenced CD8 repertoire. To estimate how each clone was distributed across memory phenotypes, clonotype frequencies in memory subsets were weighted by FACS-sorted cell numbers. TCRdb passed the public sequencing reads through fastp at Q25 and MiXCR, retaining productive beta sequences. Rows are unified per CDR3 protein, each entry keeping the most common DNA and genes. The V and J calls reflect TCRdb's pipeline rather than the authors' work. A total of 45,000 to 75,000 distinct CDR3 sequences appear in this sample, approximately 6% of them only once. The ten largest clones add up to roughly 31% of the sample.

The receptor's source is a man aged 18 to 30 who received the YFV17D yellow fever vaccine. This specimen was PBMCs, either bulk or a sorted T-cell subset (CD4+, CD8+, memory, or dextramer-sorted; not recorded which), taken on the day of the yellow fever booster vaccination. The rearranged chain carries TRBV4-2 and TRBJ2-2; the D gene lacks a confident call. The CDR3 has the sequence CASSQDGAANTGELFF. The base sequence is TGTGCCAGCAGCCAAGACGGTGCCGCGAACACCGGGGAGCTGTTTTTT.